These 8 T cell receptor beta chains originate from one sample sequenced in a study of T-cell memory formation after mild COVID-19. TCRdb fed the 5' RACE reads into MiXCR, producing one record per CDR3 protein. The profile shows hundreds of thousands of distinct CDR3 sequences, 15% to 20% of them singletons. The sequenced sample was PBMCs or a T cell subset sorted from them (not recorded which). These TCRs come from a man aged 18 to 30 who had mild COVID-19 (a few samples of this study predate the infection). Cell type and time point are not known.

The V call is TRBV20-1, the J call TRBJ2-7; unclear D gene. Germline V gene lookup returns CDR1 DFQATT and CDR2 SNEGSKA (reference sequence). The CDR3 totals 11 residues. Trimming left V 1 base short and J 7 bases short, with 8 bases between. The CDR3 protein is CSARGAKEQYF. In nucleotides, the CDR3 is TGCAGTGCTAGAGGGGCTAAAGAGCAGTACTTC.

The sample holds a few counts of this clonotype. The chain carries TRBV7-2 and TRBJ2-7; TRBD2 might be the D (5 bases). V lost 8 bases, J lost 0 bases, and 14 bases lay in between. This CDR3 is built from 14 residues. The germline CDR1 and CDR2 sequences are SGHTA and FQGNSA. Here the CDR3 DNA reads TGTGCCAGCGGTGAGGGCACAAACTCCTACGAGCAGTACTTC. It encodes CASGEGTNSYEQYF.

The chain is built from TRBV9 and TRBJ2-4, with D possibly matching TRBD2 (5 bases). The germline V gene encodes CDR1 SGDLS and CDR2 YYNGEE. V was shortened by 1 base and J by 8 bases, with 13 bases between the two germline ends. This CDR3 spans 14 amino acids. DNA for the CDR3: TGTGCCAGCAGCGTAACGGCGAGGGTAGACATTCAGTACTTC. The encoded protein is CASSVTARVDIQYF.

The rearrangement joins TRBV6-6 to TRBJ1-1, with D uncertain. This CDR3 spans 15 amino acids. Trimming removed 2 bases from V and 4 bases from J, with 14 bases in between. The V gene's germline CDR1 is MNHNY and CDR2 SVGAGI (reference sequence). Written as DNA, the CDR3 is TGTGCCAGCAGTTACGGGAGCCGGCGCGCCACTGAAGCTTTCTTT. Amino acid sequence: CASSYGSRRATEAFF.

This chain joins TRBV5-1 and TRBJ2-5, with D possibly matching TRBD2 (5 bases). From germline, CDR1 is SGHRS and CDR2 YFSETQ. Trimming removed 0 bases at V and 5 bases at J, with 14 bases between. CDR3 size: 15 residues. As DNA, the CDR3 is TGCGCCAGCAGCTTGGTCCTAGCTCTAGCCGAGACCCAGTACTTC. Protein: CASSLVLALAETQYF.

This clonotype was seen only a few times. The chain combines TRBV5-1 with TRBJ2-5; 9 nucleotides agree with TRBD2. In germline, CDR1 is SGHRS, CDR2 YFSETQ. With V trimmed by 5 bases and J by 6 bases, 11 bases remained unmatched. This CDR3 contains 15 residues. The CDR3 DNA sequence: TGCGCCAGCAGGGAGACGGCGGGGGGGTCTAAGACCCAGTACTTC. It codes for CASRETAGGSKTQYF.

V gene TRBV20-1 combines with J gene TRBJ1-2; a possible D gene is TRBD1 (6 bases). Looked up from germline, CDR1 is DFQATT and CDR2 is SNEGSKA (reference sequence). The CDR3 extends over 13 amino acids. Deletions cut 6 bases from V and 8 bases from J, with 19 bases between. The CDR3 region has the DNA TGCAGTGCGGGGGCCCTCACAGGAGAGGGCTACACCTTC. Encoded protein: CSAGALTGEGYTF.

This clonotype was counted a few times. This sequence joins TRBV6-6 and TRBJ2-3; possibly TRBD1 for D (6 bases). The germline gives CDR1 MNHNY, CDR2 SVGAGI (reference sequence). This CDR3 contains 11 residues. V lost 7 bases and J lost 6, with 8 bases in between. CDR3 sequence: CASITGDTQYF. CDR3 DNA sequence: TGTGCCAGCATTACAGGGGATACGCAGTATTTT.